One sample yielded the 24 T cell receptor beta chains listed below, sequenced in a study of technical replicates of blood from a few donors. Profiled with immunoSEQ multiplex PCR; TCRdb holds only in-frame clones, not every one. The table has tens of thousands of clones, approximately 94% seen once. The sample taken for sequencing was T cells isolated from PBMCs. The receptors stem from a human donor in good health.

The V gene is TRBV27, the J gene TRBJ1-5; TRBD1 matches at 7 bases. This CDR3 region has 14 residues. Unmatched junction bases numbered 2, after V lost 4 bases and J lost 2 bases. CDR1 MNHEY and CDR2 SMNVEV come from the germline V gene (reference sequence). The CDR3 sequence is CASSSGTGNQPQHF. The CDR3, as DNA: TGTGCCAGCAGTTCAGGGACAGGCAATCAGCCCCAGCATTTT.

The V call is TRBV19, the J call TRBJ1-2; 7 bases match TRBD1. Germline loops: CDR1 LNHDA, CDR2 SQIVND (reference sequence). This CDR3 is 14 amino acids long. With V trimmed by 6 bases and J by 4 bases, 8 bases remained unmatched. CDR3: CASRGRGNSYGYTF. The CDR3 bases are TGTGCCAGTAGAGGCAGGGGGAATTCCTATGGCTACACCTTC.

CDR3 in DNA: TGCGCCAGCAGTGATACAGGACTAGCGGGGTACAATGAGCAGTTCTTC. Translated: CASSDTGLAGYNEQFF. The chain is built from TRBV10-1 and TRBJ2-1, with 12 bases that match TRBD2. The CDR3 has 16 residues. CDR1 WNHNN and CDR2 SYGVQD come from the germline V gene (reference sequence). The J segment lost 4 bases and the V segment lost 3 bases, leaving 4 bases of the junction unmatched.

The chain employs TRBV7-6 and TRBJ2-6, with 7 bases matching TRBD1. Germline loops: CDR1 SGHVS, CDR2 FNYEAQ. The CDR3 contains 16 residues. The V gene end was trimmed by 3 bases and the J gene end by 2 bases; junction bases not matched to a gene: 4. The CDR3 sequence is CASSLTGRTGANVLTF. CDR3 sequence (DNA): TGTGCCAGCAGCTTGACAGGGAGAACTGGGGCCAACGTCCTGACTTTC.

The chain has TRBV7-3 and TRBJ1-1, with D hard to call. V dropped 4 bases and J dropped 1 base, with 16 bases sitting between them. The CDR3 extends over 16 amino acids. CDR1 SGHTA and CDR2 FQGTGA come from the germline V gene. Here the CDR3 DNA reads TGTGCCAGCAGCTCGGTGCCAGGATCCCAGAACACTGAAGCTTTCTTT. It codes for CASSSVPGSQNTEAFF.

The chain employs TRBV4-2 and TRBJ1-2, with 7 bases matching TRBD1. The CDR3 extends over 18 amino acids. With V trimmed by 0 bases and J by 4 bases, 14 bases remained unmatched. Germline V CDR1 and CDR2: LGHNA, YNFKEQ. In DNA form, the CDR3 reads TGTGCCAGCAGCCAAGAAGGCGGGACAGCGATACTAGGCTATGGCTACACCTTC. Encoded protein: CASSQEGGTAILGYGYTF.

This chain connects TRBV4-2 to TRBJ2-6, with 12 bases identical to TRBD2. The germline V gene encodes CDR1 LGHNA and CDR2 YNFKEQ. With V trimmed by 1 base and J by 1 base, 8 bases remained unmatched. The CDR3 length is 20 residues. For the CDR3, the DNA is TGTGCCAGCAGCCAAGCTCTAGCGGGGGGGCCTGTATCTGGGGCCAACGTCCTGACTTTC. The encoded protein is CASSQALAGGPVSGANVLTF.

V and J are TRBV10-3 and TRBJ2-7, with D tentatively TRBD2 (6 bases). This CDR3 region has 14 residues. V was pared by 3 bases and J by 2 bases, with 11 bases between. Germline lookup yields CDR1 ENHRY and CDR2 SYGVKD. CDR3 DNA: TGTGCCATCAGTGATATGGTAGCGGCCTACGAGCAGTACTTC. It encodes CAISDMVAAYEQYF.

The chain recombines TRBV6-1 with TRBJ2-3, with 10 nucleotides matching TRBD2. This CDR3 has 14 amino acids. With V trimmed by 6 bases and J by 0 bases, 0 bases remained unmatched. Germline CDR1 and CDR2: MNHNS and SASEGT. CDR3 in DNA: TGTGCCAGCAGGACTAGCGGGAGCACAGATACGCAGTATTTT. As protein: CASRTSGSTDTQYF.

V usage is TRBV18 and J usage is TRBJ2-7; 7 nucleotides line up with TRBD1. CDR3 length: 13 amino acids. Per germline, CDR1 KGHSH and CDR2 LQKENI. V was clipped by 3 bases and J by 5 bases; unmatched bases: 4. The CDR3 loop reads CASSPGQVNEQYF. Here the CDR3 DNA reads TGTGCCAGCTCACCCGGACAGGTGAACGAGCAGTACTTC.

The chain links TRBV19 to TRBJ2-1, with D possibly TRBD1 on 6 matching bases. Looked up from germline, CDR1 is LNHDA and CDR2 is SQIVND (reference sequence). This CDR3 has 15 amino acids. The V gene lost 6 bases and the J gene lost 2 bases, with 14 bases spanning the gap. CDR3 DNA sequence: TGTGCCAGTAGAACTCCGGGACAAACCTACAATGAGCAGTTCTTC. The encoded protein is CASRTPGQTYNEQFF.

The chain carries TRBV7-6 and TRBJ1-5; TRBD1 is a possible D gene (6 bases). Germline loops: CDR1 SGHVS, CDR2 FNYEAQ. Trimming removed 3 bases from V and 1 base from J, with 13 bases in between. This CDR3 is built from 16 residues. Written as DNA, the CDR3 is TGTGCCAGCAGCTTCTCACAGGGAGGGAGCAATCAGCCCCAGCATTTT. Translating it yields CASSFSQGGSNQPQHF.

V is TRBV6-5 and J is TRBJ2-7, with D perhaps matching TRBD2 (7 bases). In germline, CDR1 is MNHEY, CDR2 SVGAGI. The V end lost 0 bases, the J end lost 0 bases, and 12 bases lay between the germline ends. The CDR3 spans 16 residues. The CDR3 DNA reads TGTGCCAGCAGTTACTCGAGGGGGGGCCCCTCCTACGAGCAGTACTTC. Translating it yields CASSYSRGGPSYEQYF.

This clone appeared a single time. The chain links TRBV7-3 to TRBJ2-1, with TRBD1 matching over 8 bases. V trimming: 5 bases; J trimming: 7 bases; junction bases outside the gene matches: 4. Germline loops: CDR1 SGHTA, CDR2 FQGTGA. This CDR3 contains 13 residues. The DNA of the CDR3 is TGTGCCAGCAGCAGCAGGGGGCCAAATGAGCAGTTCTTC. Translation gives CASSSRGPNEQFF. Looking up the rest from reference TRBV7-3 and TRBJ2-1 gives the full variable domain: GAGVSQTPSNKVTEKGKYVELRCDPISGHTALYWYRQSLGQGPEFLIYFQGTGAADDSGLPNDRFFAVRPEGSVSTLKIQRTERGDSAVYLCASSSRGPNEQFFGPGTRLTVL.

The V call is TRBV9, the J call TRBJ2-1, with TRBD2 identical over 11 bases. In germline, CDR1 is SGDLS, CDR2 YYNGEE. CDR3 length equals 15 residues. V was clipped by 3 bases and J by 4 bases; unmatched bases: 3. CDR3 sequence (DNA): TGTGCCAGCAGCGGGCTAGCGGGAGGATACAATGAGCAGTTCTTC. Translated, it gives CASSGLAGGYNEQFF.

The chain joins TRBV5-1 to TRBJ2-3; 8 bases match TRBD2. The germline V gene has CDR1 SGHRS and CDR2 YFSETQ. With V trimmed by 4 bases and J by 4 bases, 2 bases remained unmatched. This CDR3 has 13 residues. The CDR3 nucleotides read TGCGCCAGCAGCCTTAGCGGGGCAGATACGCAGTATTTT. It codes for CASSLSGADTQYF.

This chain links TRBV2 with TRBJ2-7; tentatively, D is TRBD2 (6 bases). Germline lookup yields CDR1 SNHLY and CDR2 FYNNEI. V lost 6 bases and J lost 0, with 21 bases in between. This CDR3 comprises 17 residues. CDR3 amino acids: CASRGGIWGRDSYEQYF. In DNA form, the CDR3 reads TGTGCCAGCAGGGGGGGTATTTGGGGACGGGACTCCTACGAGCAGTACTTC.

The rearrangement joins TRBV5-1 to TRBJ2-5, with D perhaps matching TRBD1 (6 bases). CDR3 length: 15 residues. V dropped 4 bases and J dropped 5 bases, with 18 bases sitting between them. Per the germline V gene, CDR1 is SGHRS and CDR2 is YFSETQ. CDR3 protein: CASSLPGVRGETQYF. The CDR3 nucleotides are TGCGCCAGCAGCCTGCCTGGGGTAAGGGGGGAGACCCAGTACTTC.

V is TRBV7-2 and J is TRBJ2-2, with 10 bases aligning to TRBD2. CDR3 length equals 19 residues. J lost 2 bases, V lost 0 bases, and 9 bases had no gene match. CDR1 is SGHTA and CDR2 is FQGNSA in the germline V gene. In DNA form, the CDR3 reads TGTGCCAGCAGCTTAGCGCGTTTACTAGCGGGAACAAACACCGGGGAGCTGTTTTTT. It specifies CASSLARLLAGTNTGELFF. Supplemented by reference TRBV7-2 and TRBJ2-2, the full variable domain reads GAGVSQSPSNKVTEKGKDVELRCDPISGHTALYWYRQSLGQGLEFLIYFQGNSAPDKSGLPSDRFSAERTGGSVSTLTIQRTQQEDSAVYLCASSLARLLAGTNTGELFFGEGSRLTVL.

This clone was picked up one time. The rearrangement links TRBV28 to TRBJ2-7, with TRBD2 as a possible D gene (7 bases). Looked up from germline, CDR1 is MDHEN and CDR2 is SYDVKM. The CDR3 is 13 amino acids. V dropped 8 bases and J dropped 2 bases, with 13 bases sitting between them. The CDR3 reads CASWGGDTYEQYF. The CDR3 DNA follows: TGTGCCAGCTGGGGGGGGGACACCTACGAGCAGTACTTC.

This clone was seen only once. The chain carries TRBV4-1 and TRBJ1-2; TRBD1 agrees at 9 bases. CDR1 is MGHRA, CDR2 YSYEKL, per germline. The CDR3 totals 17 residues. With V trimmed by 0 bases and J by 7 bases, 12 bases remained unmatched. CDR3 protein: CASSQDDLGQGVGGYTF. The CDR3 DNA reads as TGCGCCAGCAGCCAAGATGATTTGGGACAGGGAGTTGGTGGCTACACCTTC.

This chain links TRBV11-3 with TRBJ1-1; no reliable D call. Per germline, CDR1 SGHNT and CDR2 YENEEA. The CDR3 has 14 amino acids. V was clipped by 7 bases and J by 1 base, with 13 bases between them. The CDR3 spells CASTPRGGNTEAFF. In nucleotides, the CDR3 is TGTGCCAGCACCCCCCGGGGAGGGAACACTGAAGCTTTCTTT.

The chain uses TRBV7-2 and TRBJ2-1; 8 bases are a match to TRBD2. Germline V gives CDR1 SGHTA, CDR2 FQGNSA. CDR3 length: 16 amino acids. The V and J ends lost 8 bases and 5 bases, in that order; junction bases with no gene match: 14. The CDR3 nucleotides read TGTGCCAGCGGACGGGGGGCGGGACTAGGACACAATGAGCAGTTCTTC. It is translated as CASGRGAGLGHNEQFF.

The chain recombines TRBV28 with TRBJ1-2, with 7 bases fitting TRBD1. The CDR3 contains 16 residues. Looked up from germline, CDR1 is MDHEN and CDR2 is SYDVKM. V lost 2 bases and J lost 4; bases outside the gene matches: 10. This chain's CDR3 is CASSLLGQAISYGYTF. In nucleotides, the CDR3 is TGTGCCAGCAGTTTACTCGGACAGGCTATCTCCTATGGCTACACCTTC.